This section outlines one T cell receptor beta chain sequence together with its context. Its cognate antigen has yet to be identified. Per-nucleotide qualities are absent, and no much larger clonotype sits a single base away. These data belong to a study of blood T cell repertoires in COVID-19 (dated by TCRdb to the early 2020s). In terms of the full investigation: Samples from collaborators originated in the United States, Italy and Spain and spanned both the acute and convalescent phases of COVID-19. Where available, HLA class I and class II types were taken from metadata supplied by the sample provider and were not determined by assay-based typing. Samples were obtained from the ongoing ImmuneRACE study (first 160 participants) and from some 1,300 subjects provided by 6 global collaborators. Subjects who had been exposed to COVID-19, were actively infected with it, or had recovered from it provided the deeply sampled blood TCRbeta repertoires that made up the dataset. The repertoires were released in a freely available public database intended as a resource for research on the immune response to SARS-CoV-2. A de-identified subject ID, COVID-19 status, age in years and sex were almost always included in the sample metadata. The material from the prospective study consisted of cDNA or gDNA derived from T cells, B-cell-depleted T cells, or PBMCs.

TCRbeta CDR3 regions were amplified from genomic DNA by means of the immunoSEQ Assay, a bias-controlled multiplex PCR. Turning to the authors' computational methods: The number of nucleated cells in each sample was estimated by amplification of reference gene primers within the assay. Sequence reads were collapsed and filtered to measure the absolute abundance of every unique TCRbeta CDR3 rearrangement. For each sample, productive Simpson clonality was calculated as the square root of Simpson's diversity index over productive rearrangements. TCRdb re-hosts the immuneACCESS table, in-frame sequences only. Its copies lack some clones; in the studies checked, an unresolved V gene accounts for under half of them, and the cause for the rest is not known. V and J calls and clone size are as listed in that table; D and trimming were resolved from the DNA. The sample table records fewer than 350,000 clones; 88% of these occur just once. Of the sample, 0.95% to 1.1% falls within the top ten clones.

From V the trimming removes 3 bases and from J it removes 3 bases, while the gene matches leave 12 bases of the junction unaccounted for. From its cysteine to its phenylalanine, the CDR3 spans 17 amino acids. CDR3 DNA is the only sequence kept; it has 51 bases, read in frame from the first base. Via the germline V gene, CDR1 is SGHRS and CDR2 YFSETQ. The full study reports these points: How much clinical and demographic metadata was included differed by source and by participant, and the metadata was provided uncurated.

In the prospective study, participants were about 18 to 89 years old, resided in approximately 25 geographic areas of the United States, and were enrolled through a virtual design. In the prospective study, cohorts were assigned on the basis of participant-reported clinical history obtained from a screening survey and a study questionnaire. A participant counted as exposed if, within 2 weeks of entering the study, that participant had been in contact with someone who had a PCR-confirmed or clinician-diagnosed COVID-19 case. In the prospective study, mobile phlebotomists collected whole blood, serum and a nasopharyngeal or oropharyngeal swab from each participant. Additional blood draws and questionnaires over an approximately two-month period could optionally be provided by prospective study participants. Prospective study blood samples were shipped either frozen or at room temperature before DNA extraction.

The sequenced sample was PBMCs or T cells enriched from blood (not recorded which). The origin of this receptor is a woman aged 25 to 39 who had been exposed to COVID-19. The rearrangement joined TRBV5-1 to TRBJ2-3, with 8 junctional bases fitting TRBD2. The CDR3 has the sequence CASSYRTSLKSTDTQYF. The bases are TGCGCCAGCAGCTACCGGACTAGCTTGAAATCTACAGATACGCAGTATTTT.